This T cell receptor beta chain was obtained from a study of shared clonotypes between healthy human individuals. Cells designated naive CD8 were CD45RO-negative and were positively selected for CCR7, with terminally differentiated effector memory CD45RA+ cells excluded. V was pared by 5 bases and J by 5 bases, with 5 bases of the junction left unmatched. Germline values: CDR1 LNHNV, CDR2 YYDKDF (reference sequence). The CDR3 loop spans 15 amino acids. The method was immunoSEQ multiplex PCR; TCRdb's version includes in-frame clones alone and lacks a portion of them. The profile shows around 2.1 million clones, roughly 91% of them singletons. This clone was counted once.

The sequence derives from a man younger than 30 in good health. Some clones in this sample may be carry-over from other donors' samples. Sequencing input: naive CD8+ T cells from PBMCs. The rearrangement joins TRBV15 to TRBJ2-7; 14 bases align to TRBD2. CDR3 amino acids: CATSGGTSGSDEQYF. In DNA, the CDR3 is TGTGCCACCAGCGGCGGGACTAGCGGGAGCGACGAGCAGTACTTC.